The rows below give T cell receptor beta chains drawn from one sample of a study of T cells in Graves' hyperthyroidism and ophthalmopathy. TCRdb fed the multiplex PCR reads into MiXCR, producing one record per CDR3 protein. The data show hundreds of thousands of distinct CDR3 sequences, 25% seen once. The sequenced sample was blood. Source of these receptors: a man in his forties with Graves' hyperthyroidism that later progressed to Graves' ophthalmopathy. Each CDR3 is given with its conserved first and last residue. A D gene is named only where the DNA matches it firmly. A clone size is listed for some rows: how often the clone was seen (once, few, many), or a class if it is expanded.

d_gene,j_gene,v_gene,abundance,CDR3nt,CDR3aa
TRBD1,TRBJ1-1,TRBV7-8,-,TGTGCCAGCAGCTTAGGACAGGGGTCTGTCACCGATCGCACTGAAGCTTTCTTT,CASSLGQGSVTDRTEAFF
TRBD1,TRBJ2-7,TRBV6-1,many,TGTGCCAGCGGGACAGTGCAGCAGTACTTC,CASGTVQQYF
-,TRBJ2-7,TRBV5-1,many,TGCGCCAGCAGCACGGGAACGGCGAGGAGCTACGAGCAGTACTTC,CASSTGTARSYEQYF
-,TRBJ2-1,TRBV11-1,many,TGTGCCAGCAGCTTTCCGACAGAAACCTACAATGAGCAGTTCTTC,CASSFPTETYNEQFF
TRBD1,TRBJ1-1,TRBV6-2/TRBV6-3,-,TGTGCCAGCAGTACGACAGGGGGCTCTGGTGAAGCTTTCTTT,CASSTTGGSGEAFF
-,TRBJ2-5,TRBV5-1,many,TGCGCCAGCAGCCCGGCGGGACAGAAAGAGACCCAGTACTTC,CASSPAGQKETQYF
TRBD2,TRBJ2-7,TRBV28,-,TGTGCCAGCAGTTTAACTAGCGGTGGCGTGGGATACGAGCAGTACTTC,CASSLTSGGVGYEQYF
TRBD2,TRBJ2-4,TRBV6-2/TRBV6-3,few,TGTGCCAGCAGTACCTTGACTAGCGGGAGATGGGGGCCCAAAAACATTCAGTACTTC,CASSTLTSGRWGPKNIQYF
-,TRBJ1-1,TRBV19,-,TGTGCCAGTAGTCGGACGATTACAGCGTTGAACACTGAAGCTTTCTTT,CASSRTITALNTEAFF
TRBD1,TRBJ1-2,TRBV12-3/TRBV12-4,many,TGTGCCAGCAGTTTAGGAGTGGACAGGGAGAATGGCTACACCTTC,CASSLGVDRENGYTF
-,TRBJ2-7,TRBV27,many,TGTGCCAGCAGTTTACCCCAGGGTGACGAGCAGTACTTC,CASSLPQGDEQYF
-,TRBJ1-2,TRBV28,-,TGTGCCAGCAGTTTAACATCCTACTATGGCTACACCTTC,CASSLTSYYGYTF
TRBD1,TRBJ1-5,TRBV20-1,few,TGCAGTGCTAGGGGGACAGGGGCGTACAATCAGCCCCAGCATTTT,CSARGTGAYNQPQHF
-,TRBJ1-5,TRBV28,-,TGTGCCAGCAGTATAAGCGGAAAGGGTTACAATCAGCCCCAGCATTTT,CASSISGKGYNQPQHF
-,TRBJ1-5,TRBV7-8,many,TGTGCCAGCAGCTTAGGATCCGGGATATATAGCAATCAGCCCCAGCATTTT,CASSLGSGIYSNQPQHF
-,TRBJ2-7,TRBV28,few,TGTGCCAGCAGTCTATGGATCAGGGTCGATATGGGTTACGAGCAGTACTTC,CASSLWIRVDMGYEQYF
TRBD1,TRBJ2-7,TRBV27,many,TGTGCCAGCAGTCAAGCCCATTCGGGACAGGGTTACTACGAGCAGTACTTC,CASSQAHSGQGYYEQYF
-,TRBJ2-7,TRBV6-5,many,TGTGCCAGCAGTTACTCGAACAGGGCCCACGAGCAGTACTTC,CASSYSNRAHEQYF
-,TRBJ2-5,TRBV20-1,many,TGCAGTGCTAGGAAGACAGGGAGTAGGCGGGGCGGGGGGACCCAGTACTTC,CSARKTGSRRGGGTQYF
-,TRBJ2-7,TRBV20-1,many,TGCAGTGCCCCCCAGACTAAGGGGTCCTACGAGCAGTACTTC,CSAPQTKGSYEQYF
-,TRBJ2-2,TRBV2,many,TGTGCCAGCAGTCGGGAGAACACCGGGGAGCTGTTTTTT,CASSRENTGELFF
TRBD1,TRBJ2-7,TRBV28,-,TGTGCCAGCAGCCCCTACGACACATTGGACAGGGTTGGCTCCGGGGAGCAGTACTTC,CASSPYDTLDRVGSGEQYF
TRBD1,TRBJ2-7,TRBV2,-,TGTGCCAGCAGTGGGGACAGGGGAAAGGAGCAGTACTTC,CASSGDRGKEQYF
-,TRBJ2-7,TRBV5-1,many,TGCGCCAGCAGCTTGGGTGTGGGCCTTTCCTACGAGCAGTACTTC,CASSLGVGLSYEQYF
TRBD1,TRBJ2-7,TRBV7-2,many,TGTGCCAGCAGCTTAGGTGACAGGGGCTACGAGCAGTACTTC,CASSLGDRGYEQYF
TRBD2,TRBJ2-7,TRBV7-2,many,TGTGCCAGCAGTCCCGGACTAGCGGGAGGGTACGAGCAGTACTTC,CASSPGLAGGYEQYF
-,TRBJ2-7,TRBV28,many,TGTGCCAGCAATGAGCTTTTCCACGAGCAGTACTTC,CASNELFHEQYF
-,TRBJ2-2,TRBV28,once,TGTGCCAGCAGTGCCCAGGGCGGCACCGGGGAGCTGTTTTTT,CASSAQGGTGELFF
TRBD1,TRBJ1-5,TRBV19,many,TGTGCCGGTAGGGACAGGGGATCCAATCAGCCCCAGCATTTT,CAGRDRGSNQPQHF
-,TRBJ1-2,TRBV15,-,TGTGCCACCAGCAGAGACAGGGCTGGCTATGGCTACACCTTC,CATSRDRAGYGYTF
TRBD2,TRBJ2-7,TRBV4-1,-,TGCGCCAGCAGCCAAATTAAACACCTAGCGGGGGTATACGAGCAGTACTTC,CASSQIKHLAGVYEQYF
-,TRBJ2-2,TRBV6-5,-,TGTGCCAGCAGTTATCTCGCAGGGGCTAACACCGGGGAGCTGTTTTTT,CASSYLAGANTGELFF
-,TRBJ2-7,TRBV10-3,many,TGTGCCATCAAGTCAGGGTCCTACGAGCAGTACTTC,CAIKSGSYEQYF
-,TRBJ2-7,TRBV7-3,many,TGTGCCAGCAGCCAGGGGGGGAGCTCCTACGAGCAGTACTTC,CASSQGGSSYEQYF
-,TRBJ1-6,TRBV27,many,TGTGCCAGCAGTTTAGGCAGCCGCTATTCACCCCTCCACTTT,CASSLGSRYSPLHF
-,TRBJ2-5,TRBV10-1,many,TGCGCCAGCAGTGAGACCCTACTAGAGACCCAGTACTTC,CASSETLLETQYF
TRBD1,TRBJ1-1,TRBV11-1,-,TGTGCCAGCAGCCACCGAGCGGGACAGGTGTCGAACACTGAAGCTTTCTTT,CASSHRAGQVSNTEAFF
TRBD2,TRBJ2-4,TRBV27,-,TGTGCCAGCAGTCTAATAGCGGGAGGGCCCTGGGCCAAAAACATTCAGTACTTC,CASSLIAGGPWAKNIQYF
-,TRBJ1-5,TRBV6-5,many,TGTGCCAGCAGTTACGGGGGGGGCCAGGGCGGTCAGCCCCAGCATTTT,CASSYGGGQGGQPQHF
-,TRBJ2-7,TRBV7-9,many,TGTGCCAGCAGCTTATCATCCAGCCACGAGCAGTACTTC,CASSLSSSHEQYF
-,TRBJ1-5,TRBV2,many,TGTGCCAGCTGTGGACGGAGAAATCAGCCCCAGCATTTT,CASCGRRNQPQHF
TRBD1,TRBJ1-5,TRBV11-1,many,TGTGCCAGCAGCTCCAACCCGAGGACAGGAGGAGGCAATCAGCCCCAGCATTTT,CASSSNPRTGGGNQPQHF